A selection of T cell receptor beta chains follows, all from one sample in a study of blood T cells in healthy people across ages. MiXCR, applied by TCRdb to the 5' RACE reads, yields one record per CDR3 protein. This table holds about 640,000 distinct CDR3 sequences, approximately 50% found once. The sample comprised blood. Receptors were obtained from a man between 60 and 75 years old in good health. Each CDR3 is given with its conserved first and last residue. Fields, in order: J gene, V gene, D gene, clone size, CDR3 DNA, CDR3 protein. The D gene is left open where the match is weak. The listing skips clone size in some rows; elsewhere it reads once, few, many or a size class.

j_gene: TRBJ1-2
v_gene: TRBV20-1
d_gene: .
abundance: .
CDR3nt: TGCAGTGCTAGATACGGGGATTTGGGGAATGGCTACACCTTC
CDR3aa: CSARYGDLGNGYTF

j_gene: TRBJ2-5
v_gene: TRBV9
d_gene: TRBD2
abundance: few
CDR3nt: TGTGCCAGCAGCGTAGGACTAGCGGGGGGCCAAGAGACCCAGTACTTC
CDR3aa: CASSVGLAGGQETQYF

j_gene: TRBJ1-2
v_gene: TRBV4-2
d_gene: .
abundance: .
CDR3nt: TGTGCCAGCAGCCAAGAGGCACAGGGTGATGGCTACACCTTC
CDR3aa: CASSQEAQGDGYTF

j_gene: TRBJ2-5
v_gene: TRBV12-3/TRBV12-4
d_gene: .
abundance: .
CDR3nt: TGTGCCAGCAGTTTAGCTTATGGGGGAGAGACCCAGTACTTC
CDR3aa: CASSLAYGGETQYF

j_gene: TRBJ2-3
v_gene: TRBV4-2
d_gene: TRBD1
abundance: .
CDR3nt: TGTGCCAGCAGCCAAGACGGGACAGCTAGCACAGATACGCAGTATTTT
CDR3aa: CASSQDGTASTDTQYF

j_gene: TRBJ2-7
v_gene: TRBV2
d_gene: TRBD2
abundance: .
CDR3nt: TGTGCCAGCAGTCCATTAGCGGGGGGGCGGTACTTC
CDR3aa: CASSPLAGGRYF

j_gene: TRBJ2-5
v_gene: TRBV5-5
d_gene: .
abundance: .
CDR3nt: TGTGCCAGCAGCCCCGAGCAAGGTGAAGAGACCCAGTACTTC
CDR3aa: CASSPEQGEETQYF

j_gene: TRBJ2-1
v_gene: TRBV7-2
d_gene: .
abundance: many
CDR3nt: TGTGCCAGCAGCTTAATGGGGGCCTCCTACAATGAGCAGTTCTTC
CDR3aa: CASSLMGASYNEQFF

j_gene: TRBJ2-1
v_gene: TRBV4-2
d_gene: .
abundance: .
CDR3nt: TGTGCCAGCAGCCAAGATCGGCAGGGCGGGAATGAGCAGTTCTTC
CDR3aa: CASSQDRQGGNEQFF

j_gene: TRBJ2-7
v_gene: TRBV7-2
d_gene: TRBD1
abundance: .
CDR3nt: TGTGCCAGCAGCCAGGGACAGGGGAGCGTCTACGAGCAGTACTTC
CDR3aa: CASSQGQGSVYEQYF

j_gene: TRBJ1-2
v_gene: TRBV25-1
d_gene: .
abundance: .
CDR3nt: TGTGCCACCTACGAGGGGGGTAACTATGGCTACACCTTC
CDR3aa: CATYEGGNYGYTF

j_gene: TRBJ2-3
v_gene: TRBV4-1
d_gene: TRBD1
abundance: .
CDR3nt: TGCGCCAGTAGGACAGGCTCCACAGATATGCAGTATTTT
CDR3aa: CASRTGSTDMQYF

j_gene: TRBJ1-4
v_gene: TRBV4-1
d_gene: .
abundance: once
CDR3nt: TGCGCCAGCAGCCAAAGGCAGCATAATGAAAAACTGTTTTTT
CDR3aa: CASSQRQHNEKLFF

j_gene: TRBJ2-3
v_gene: TRBV10-3
d_gene: .
abundance: .
CDR3nt: TGTGCCATCACCCCGGGGACCAATACGCAGTATTTT
CDR3aa: CAITPGTNTQYF

j_gene: TRBJ2-3
v_gene: TRBV4-2
d_gene: TRBD2
abundance: .
CDR3nt: TGTGCCAGCAGCCATGGTAGCGGGCCCTCCACAGATACGCAGTATTTT
CDR3aa: CASSHGSGPSTDTQYF

j_gene: TRBJ1-4
v_gene: TRBV20-1
d_gene: .
abundance: .
CDR3nt: TGCAGTGCTAGAAGGGGGGCTAGGAATGAAAAACTGTTTTTT
CDR3aa: CSARRGARNEKLFF

j_gene: TRBJ2-3
v_gene: TRBV20-1
d_gene: TRBD2
abundance: few
CDR3nt: TGCAGTGCTAGACGACTAGCGGGGGGCACAGATACGCAGTATTTT
CDR3aa: CSARRLAGGTDTQYF

j_gene: TRBJ2-7
v_gene: TRBV18
d_gene: TRBD1
abundance: .
CDR3nt: TGTGCCAGCTCACCCGGACAGGGGGCGAACGAGCAGTACTTC
CDR3aa: CASSPGQGANEQYF

j_gene: TRBJ2-5
v_gene: TRBV9
d_gene: .
abundance: .
CDR3nt: TGTGCCAGCAGCGTACGGGGGTGGCAAGAGACCCAGTACTTC
CDR3aa: CASSVRGWQETQYF

j_gene: TRBJ2-3
v_gene: TRBV4-2
d_gene: TRBD2
abundance: .
CDR3nt: TGTGCCAGCAGCCAAGTACTAGCGGGGGGCACAGATACGCAGTATTTT
CDR3aa: CASSQVLAGGTDTQYF

j_gene: TRBJ2-7
v_gene: TRBV11-2
d_gene: TRBD1
abundance: .
CDR3nt: TGTGCCAGCAGCAAAATGGACAGGGGCTGGTACGAGCAGTACTTC
CDR3aa: CASSKMDRGWYEQYF

j_gene: TRBJ2-5
v_gene: TRBV10-3
d_gene: .
abundance: .
CDR3nt: TGTGCCATCAGTGATGGCGTGGGTGAGACCCAGTACTTC
CDR3aa: CAISDGVGETQYF

j_gene: TRBJ2-5
v_gene: TRBV7-9
d_gene: .
abundance: .
CDR3nt: TGTGCCAGCAGCTTAGGAACACCCTCGATAGAGACCCAGTACTTC
CDR3aa: CASSLGTPSIETQYF

j_gene: TRBJ2-7
v_gene: TRBV2
d_gene: TRBD1
abundance: .
CDR3nt: TGTGCGATCAGGCCGGGACAGTCCTACGAGCAGTACTTC
CDR3aa: CAIRPGQSYEQYF

j_gene: TRBJ2-5
v_gene: TRBV7-2
d_gene: TRBD1
abundance: .
CDR3nt: TGTACCAGCAGCTTTACCACAGGGGAAGAGACCCAGTACTTC
CDR3aa: CTSSFTTGEETQYF

j_gene: TRBJ2-3
v_gene: TRBV6-1
d_gene: .
abundance: .
CDR3nt: TGTGCCAGCAGTGAAGAGGTTCTTCGCACAGATACGCAGTATTTT
CDR3aa: CASSEEVLRTDTQYF

j_gene: TRBJ2-7
v_gene: TRBV6-2/TRBV6-3
d_gene: .
abundance: .
CDR3nt: TGTGCCAGCAGGCCTACAGGGTTCTATGAGCAGTACTTC
CDR3aa: CASRPTGFYEQYF

j_gene: TRBJ1-1
v_gene: TRBV29-1
d_gene: TRBD1
abundance: .
CDR3nt: TGCAGCGTCCGACAGGGTGGCACTGAAGCTTTCTTT
CDR3aa: CSVRQGGTEAFF

j_gene: TRBJ2-2
v_gene: TRBV12-3/TRBV12-4
d_gene: .
abundance: .
CDR3nt: TGTGCCAGCAACGTGGGAAACACCGGGGAGCTGTTTTTT
CDR3aa: CASNVGNTGELFF

j_gene: TRBJ2-1
v_gene: TRBV5-1
d_gene: TRBD2
abundance: .
CDR3nt: TGCGCCAGCAGCTCCAGAGGCCCCGGGGGGGAGCAGTTCTTC
CDR3aa: CASSSRGPGGEQFF

j_gene: TRBJ2-3
v_gene: TRBV29-1
d_gene: TRBD1
abundance: .
CDR3nt: TGCAGCGTTGTGACAGGGCTAAGGTCAGATACGCAGTATTTT
CDR3aa: CSVVTGLRSDTQYF

j_gene: TRBJ2-5
v_gene: TRBV4-1
d_gene: .
abundance: once
CDR3nt: TGCGCCAGCAGCCAAGATTTCGCCCCACCAGAGACCCAGTACTTC
CDR3aa: CASSQDFAPPETQYF

j_gene: TRBJ2-1
v_gene: TRBV10-2
d_gene: TRBD2
abundance: .
CDR3nt: TGCGCCAGCAGAGCTCTAGCGGGGGGAAATGAGCAGTTCTTC
CDR3aa: CASRALAGGNEQFF

j_gene: TRBJ2-7
v_gene: TRBV19
d_gene: TRBD1
abundance: .
CDR3nt: TGTGCCAGTAGTATGACAGGGGGGTACAATGAGCAGTACTTC
CDR3aa: CASSMTGGYNEQYF

j_gene: TRBJ2-1
v_gene: TRBV6-6
d_gene: .
abundance: many
CDR3nt: TGTGCCAGCAGTTACGTCGGGTACACTGAGCAGTTCTTC
CDR3aa: CASSYVGYTEQFF

j_gene: TRBJ1-4
v_gene: TRBV7-6
d_gene: .
abundance: many
CDR3nt: TGTGCCAGCAGCTTAGGGACAGCAACTAATGAAAAACTGTTTTTT
CDR3aa: CASSLGTATNEKLFF

j_gene: TRBJ2-2
v_gene: TRBV12-3/TRBV12-4
d_gene: TRBD2
abundance: .
CDR3nt: TGTGCCAGCACCCGGACTAGCGGGGGGTTGAACACCGGGGAGCTGTTTTTT
CDR3aa: CASTRTSGGLNTGELFF

j_gene: TRBJ1-1
v_gene: TRBV27
d_gene: .
abundance: .
CDR3nt: TGTGCCAGCAGGCAAGGGGGTAAGGGAACTGAAGCTTTCTTT
CDR3aa: CASRQGGKGTEAFF

j_gene: TRBJ1-2
v_gene: TRBV7-9
d_gene: .
abundance: .
CDR3nt: TGTGCCAGCAGCTTAGCGCAGAGAATTGGCTACACCTTC
CDR3aa: CASSLAQRIGYTF

j_gene: TRBJ2-1
v_gene: TRBV5-1
d_gene: TRBD2
abundance: once
CDR3nt: TGCGCCAGCAGCGACGGGACTAGCGGGGGCGGCAATGAGCAGTTCTTC
CDR3aa: CASSDGTSGGGNEQFF

j_gene: TRBJ2-6
v_gene: TRBV6-1
d_gene: TRBD1
abundance: .
CDR3nt: TGTGCCAGCAGGCAGGGGGCTGCTGGGGCCAACGTCCTGACTTTC
CDR3aa: CASRQGAAGANVLTF

j_gene: TRBJ2-7
v_gene: TRBV5-8
d_gene: .
abundance: many
CDR3nt: .
CDR3aa: CASTFGPGYEQYF

j_gene: TRBJ2-3
v_gene: TRBV6-6
d_gene: .
abundance: .
CDR3nt: TGTGCCAGCAGTCCTTCCCGGGTAGATACGCAGTATTTT
CDR3aa: CASSPSRVDTQYF

j_gene: TRBJ1-2
v_gene: TRBV9
d_gene: .
abundance: .
CDR3nt: TGTGCCAGCAGCGCATCCAGGGATGGCTACACCTTC
CDR3aa: CASSASRDGYTF

j_gene: TRBJ2-5
v_gene: TRBV4-2
d_gene: .
abundance: .
CDR3nt: TGTGCCAGCACGCCGGGGGGCCCGGGGGACAATGAGCAGTACTTC
CDR3aa: CASTPGGPGDNEQYF

j_gene: TRBJ2-5
v_gene: TRBV27
d_gene: .
abundance: few
CDR3nt: TGTGCCAGCAGGGCGGGGCGACAAGAGACCCAGTACTTC
CDR3aa: CASRAGRQETQYF

j_gene: TRBJ2-5
v_gene: TRBV28
d_gene: TRBD1
abundance: .
CDR3nt: TGTGCCAGCAGTTTAGAGGACAGGGGCCTAGTCCGGGAGACCCAGTACTTC
CDR3aa: CASSLEDRGLVRETQYF